The entry below describes one T cell receptor beta chain. Its specificity is unknown. Germline CDR1 LNHDA, CDR2 SQIVND (reference sequence). The CDR3 is made up of 15 amino acids. V lost 5 bases, J lost 3 bases, and 5 bases stayed unmatched. The data were taken from a study of cytomegalovirus exposure and HLA in healthy donors. Points from the study as a whole: Within an earlier analysis, most TCR beta V segments proved productive either about 87% or about 30% of the time.

This PCR relied on a set of 60 Vbeta primers and 13 Jbeta primers. Method: immunoSEQ multiplex PCR; TCRdb's copy keeps in-frame clones and lacks some. The sample yields approximately 200,000 clones, roughly 78% seen once. This TCR was recovered from a girl aged 5-17 years in good health and CMV-seropositive. This chain links TRBV19 with TRBJ1-5, with TRBD1 identical over 9 bases. The sequenced sample was PBMCs. CDR3 region: CASSSGTGNNQPQHF. The DNA of the CDR3 is TGTGCCAGTAGTTCCGGGACAGGGAACAATCAGCCCCAGCATTTT.